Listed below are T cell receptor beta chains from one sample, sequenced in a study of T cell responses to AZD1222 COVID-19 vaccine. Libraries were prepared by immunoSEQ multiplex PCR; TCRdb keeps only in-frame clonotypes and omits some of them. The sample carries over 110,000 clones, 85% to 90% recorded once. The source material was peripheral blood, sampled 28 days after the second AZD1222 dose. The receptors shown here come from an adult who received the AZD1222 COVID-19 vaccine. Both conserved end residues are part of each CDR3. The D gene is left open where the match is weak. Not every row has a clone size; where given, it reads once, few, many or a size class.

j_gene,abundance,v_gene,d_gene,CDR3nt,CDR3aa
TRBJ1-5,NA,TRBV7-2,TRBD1,TGTGCCAGCAGCTTCCTTATTAGGGGGCCCAATCAGCCCCAGCATTTT,CASSFLIRGPNQPQHF
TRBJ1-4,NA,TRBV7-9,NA,TGTGCCAGCAGCTCGGAGGGAGGAAAACTGTTTTTT,CASSSEGGKLFF
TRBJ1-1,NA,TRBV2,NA,TGTGCCAGCAGTGAAGGGGGGGGTTTCACTGAAGCTTTCTTT,CASSEGGGFTEAFF
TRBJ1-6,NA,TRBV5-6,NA,TGTGCCAGCAGCTTGGGTTATGGGAGACAGAATTCACCCCTCCACTTT,CASSLGYGRQNSPLHF
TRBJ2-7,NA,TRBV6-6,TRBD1,TGTGCCAGCAGCCGGGACAGGGCTTCCTACGAGCAGTACTTC,CASSRDRASYEQYF
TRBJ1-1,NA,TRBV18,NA,TGTGCCAGCTCACCATCGCAGGGTAACATGAACACTGAAGCTTTCTTT,CASSPSQGNMNTEAFF
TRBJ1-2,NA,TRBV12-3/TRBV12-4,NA,TGTGCCAGCAGTTCGGACGGATCCTATGGCTACACCTTC,CASSSDGSYGYTF
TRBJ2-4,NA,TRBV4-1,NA,TGCGCCAGCAGCCAAGATCTCCTAGTAGCCAAAAACATTCAGTACTTC,CASSQDLLVAKNIQYF
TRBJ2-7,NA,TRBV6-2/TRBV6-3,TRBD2,TGTGCCAGCAGTTATTTGCGGGAGGGCTACGAGCAGTACTTC,CASSYLREGYEQYF
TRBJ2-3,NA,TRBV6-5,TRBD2,TGTGCCAGCAGACCGGGACTAGTATCCGATACGCAGTATTTT,CASRPGLVSDTQYF
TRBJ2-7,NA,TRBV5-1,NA,TGCGCCAGCAGCTTGGGGGACGGGCTCTACGAGCAGTACTTC,CASSLGDGLYEQYF
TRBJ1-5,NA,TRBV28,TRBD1,TGTGCCAGTCGTAAGACAGGGGGTGGGCCCCAGCATTTT,CASRKTGGGPQHF
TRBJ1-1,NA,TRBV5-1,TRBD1,TGCGCCAGCAGCTCCCGACAGGGCGGCACTGAAGCTTTCTTT,CASSSRQGGTEAFF
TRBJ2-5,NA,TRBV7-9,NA,TGTGCCAGCAGCTTAGCGTTGGGGTGGGAGACCCAGTACTTC,CASSLALGWETQYF
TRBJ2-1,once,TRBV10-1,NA,TGCGCCAGCAGTGCCCAGCGGAGCTCCTACAATGAGCAGTTCTTC,CASSAQRSSYNEQFF
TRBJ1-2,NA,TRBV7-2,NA,TGTGCCAGCAGCTTATCGGCAGGGGCGACCTATGGCTACACCTTC,CASSLSAGATYGYTF
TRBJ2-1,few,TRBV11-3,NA,TGTGCCAGCAGCTTAGGGCAGGGAGACAATGAGCAGTTCTTC,CASSLGQGDNEQFF
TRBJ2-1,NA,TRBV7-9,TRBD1,TGTGCCAGCAGGACCGGGACAGGGGGCTTGTATGAGCAGTTCTTC,CASRTGTGGLYEQFF
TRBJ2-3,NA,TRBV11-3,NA,TGTGCCAGCAGCTTTATGGGGGACACAGATACGCAGTATTTT,CASSFMGDTDTQYF
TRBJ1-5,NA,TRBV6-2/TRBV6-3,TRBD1,TGTGCCAGCAGTTACCAAGCCGGGACAGGGTTCAATCAGCCCCAGCATTTT,CASSYQAGTGFNQPQHF
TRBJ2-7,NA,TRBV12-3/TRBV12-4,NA,TGTGCCAGCAAAGGGGATAGCTCCTACGAGCAGTACTTC,CASKGDSSYEQYF
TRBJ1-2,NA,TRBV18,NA,TGTGCCAGCTCACCACGTGCGGGGGATAATAATGGCTACACCTTC,CASSPRAGDNNGYTF
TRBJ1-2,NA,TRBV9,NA,TGTGCCAGCAGCACCCGGGAGCCCTCAGGCTACACCTTC,CASSTREPSGYTF
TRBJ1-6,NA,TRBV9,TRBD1,TGTGCCAGCAGCCCTCTGGAGGGGGCGAATAATTCACCCCTCCACTTT,CASSPLEGANNSPLHF
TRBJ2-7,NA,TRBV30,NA,TGTGCCTGGAGACAGAAGGGCGACGAGCAGTACTTC,CAWRQKGDEQYF
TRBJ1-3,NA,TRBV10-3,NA,TGTGCCATCAGTGGGAACAGGGCCGGAAACACCATATATTTT,CAISGNRAGNTIYF
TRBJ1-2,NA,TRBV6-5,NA,TGTGCCAGCAGGGATTCAGTTAGTGGCTACACCTTC,CASRDSVSGYTF
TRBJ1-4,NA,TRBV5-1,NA,TGCGCCAGCAGCTTGTTCGGTGGGGATGAAAAACTGTTTTTT,CASSLFGGDEKLFF